The clone carrying this T cell receptor (beta chain) was seen a few times. Its antigen is unidentified. The data are from a study of CD8+CD57+ T cells in acquired aplastic anemia. As for the study in general: Healthy donors had, on average, approximately 9.9 million reads for their CD4+ cells.

V was cut by 4 bases and J by 9 bases, with 16 bases left in between. The CDR3 spans 15 residues. Germline values: CDR1 SGHTA, CDR2 FQGTGA. Genomic DNA acted as the template from which TCR beta VDJ combination and CDR3 sequence profiling were carried out. TCRdb reprocessed the reads with MiXCR, giving one entry per CDR3 protein. The top ten clones hold 45% to 55% of a sample with about 170,000 distinct CDR3 sequences, 63% of them seen once. General study findings and limits: Any difference that existed in CD8+ Simpson's diversity between patients and controls was not significant.

This sequence joins TRBV7-3 and TRBJ1-6, with a possible D match to TRBD1 (5 bases). The material sequenced was sorted CD4+, CD8+, or CD8+CD57+ T cells (not recorded which) from PBMCs. This TCR came from a human donor in good health. The CDR3 loop is CASSSFGGVGSPLHF. CDR3 DNA: TGTGCCAGCAGCTCGTTTGGGGGGGTTGGTTCACCCCTCCACTTT. Supplemented by reference TRBV7-3 and TRBJ1-6, the full variable domain reads GAGVSQTPSNKVTEKGKYVELRCDPISGHTALYWYRQSLGQGPEFLIYFQGTGAADDSGLPNDRFFAVRPEGSVSTLKIQRTERGDSAVYLCASSSFGGVGSPLHFGNGTRLTVT.